This T cell receptor (delta chain) originates from a study of gamma-delta T cells after stem cell transplantation. TCRdb called clones anew from the RT-PCR reads with CATT. The sample records over a thousand delta-chain clones, 3% to 3.5% being singletons. By share, this clone ranks as medium-sized (0.01 to 0.1%). Possible read error: a much larger clone is one base away. Sequenced input: gamma-delta T cells. This sequence originates from a human donor. It is not recorded whose cells these are; they may come from a transplant donor.

The CDR3: CARDKVGESSSWDTRQMFF. The CDR3 nucleotides are TGTGCCCGTGACAAGGTGGGGGAATCTAGCTCCTGGGACACCCGACAGATGTTTTTC. The J gene is TRDJ3, the V gene TRDV2; 7 positions match TRDD3. This CDR3 comprises 19 residues. CDR1 and CDR2 (germline): GEAIGNYY, EKD.